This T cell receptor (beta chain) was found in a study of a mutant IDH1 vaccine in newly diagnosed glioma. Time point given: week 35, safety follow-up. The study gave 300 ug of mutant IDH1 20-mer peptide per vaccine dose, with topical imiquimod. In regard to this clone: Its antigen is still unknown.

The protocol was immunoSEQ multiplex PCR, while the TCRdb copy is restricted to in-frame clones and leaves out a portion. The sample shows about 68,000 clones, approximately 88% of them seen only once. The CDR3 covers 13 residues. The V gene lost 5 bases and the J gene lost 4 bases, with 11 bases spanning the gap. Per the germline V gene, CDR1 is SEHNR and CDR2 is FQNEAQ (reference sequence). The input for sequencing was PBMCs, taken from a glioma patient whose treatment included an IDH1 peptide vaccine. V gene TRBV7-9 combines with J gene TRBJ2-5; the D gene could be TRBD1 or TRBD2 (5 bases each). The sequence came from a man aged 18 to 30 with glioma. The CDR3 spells CASSPLGGETQYF. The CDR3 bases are TGTGCCAGCAGCCCTCTTGGGGGAGAGACCCAGTACTTC.